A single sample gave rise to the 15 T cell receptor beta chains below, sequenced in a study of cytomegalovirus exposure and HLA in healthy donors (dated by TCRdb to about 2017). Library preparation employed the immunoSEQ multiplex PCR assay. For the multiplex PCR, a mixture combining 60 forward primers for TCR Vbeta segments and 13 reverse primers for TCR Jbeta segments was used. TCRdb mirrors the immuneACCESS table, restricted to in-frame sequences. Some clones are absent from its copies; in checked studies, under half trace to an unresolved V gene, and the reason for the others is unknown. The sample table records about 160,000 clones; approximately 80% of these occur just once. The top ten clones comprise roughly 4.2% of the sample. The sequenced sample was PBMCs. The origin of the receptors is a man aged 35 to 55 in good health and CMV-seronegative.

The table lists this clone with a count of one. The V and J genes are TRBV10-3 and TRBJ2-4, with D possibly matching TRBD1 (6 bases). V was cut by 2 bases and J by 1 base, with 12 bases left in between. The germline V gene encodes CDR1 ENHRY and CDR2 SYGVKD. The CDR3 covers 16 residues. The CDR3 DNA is TGTGCCATCAGTGAGCCTGCAGGGGAGGCCAAAAACATTCAGTACTTC. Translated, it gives CAISEPAGEAKNIQYF.

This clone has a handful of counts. CDR3 amino acids: CASSKVAGYEQYF. The CDR3 DNA follows: TGTGCCAGCAGCAAAGTTGCGGGTTACGAGCAGTACTTC. The rearrangement joins TRBV21-1 to TRBJ2-7; the table's D call TRBD2 went unverified against the DNA. TRBV21-1 is deemed a pseudogene. This CDR3 contains 13 residues.

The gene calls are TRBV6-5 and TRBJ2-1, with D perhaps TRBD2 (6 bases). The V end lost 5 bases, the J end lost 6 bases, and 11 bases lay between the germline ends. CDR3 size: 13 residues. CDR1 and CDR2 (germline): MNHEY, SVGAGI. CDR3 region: CASSRTISNEQFF. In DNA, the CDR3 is TGTGCCAGCAGTCGGACTATTAGCAATGAGCAGTTCTTC.

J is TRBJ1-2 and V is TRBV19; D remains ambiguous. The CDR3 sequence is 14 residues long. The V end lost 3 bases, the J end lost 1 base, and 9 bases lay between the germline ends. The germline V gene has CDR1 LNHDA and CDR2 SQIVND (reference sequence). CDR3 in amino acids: CASSIGQLNYGYTF. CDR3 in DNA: TGTGCCAGTAGTATTGGGCAGCTTAACTATGGCTACACCTTC.

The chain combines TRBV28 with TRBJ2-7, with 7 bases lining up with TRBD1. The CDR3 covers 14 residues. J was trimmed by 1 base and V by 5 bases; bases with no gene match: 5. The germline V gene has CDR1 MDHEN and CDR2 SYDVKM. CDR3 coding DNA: TGTGCCAGCAGTGCGACAGGGACATCCTACGAGCAGTACTTC. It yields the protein CASSATGTSYEQYF.

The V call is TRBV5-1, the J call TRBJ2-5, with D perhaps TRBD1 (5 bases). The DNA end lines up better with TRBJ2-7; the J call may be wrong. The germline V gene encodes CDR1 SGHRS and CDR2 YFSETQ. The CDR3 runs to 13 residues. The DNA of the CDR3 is TGCGCCAGCAGCTTGGTTGACAGCTACGAGCAGTACTTC. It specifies CASSLVDSYEQYF.

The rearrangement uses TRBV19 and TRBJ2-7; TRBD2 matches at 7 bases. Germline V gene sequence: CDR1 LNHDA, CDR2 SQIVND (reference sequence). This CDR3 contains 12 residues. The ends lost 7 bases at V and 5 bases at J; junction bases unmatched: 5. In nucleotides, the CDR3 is TGTGCCAGTACCGGGGGGTCTGACGAGCAGTACTTC. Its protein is CASTGGSDEQYF.

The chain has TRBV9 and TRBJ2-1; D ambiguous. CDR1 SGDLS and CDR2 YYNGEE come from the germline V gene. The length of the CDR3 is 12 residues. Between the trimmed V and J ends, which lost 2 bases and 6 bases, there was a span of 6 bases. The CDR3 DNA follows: TGTGCCAGCAGCGTTGGCAGCAATGAGCAGTTCTTC. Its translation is CASSVGSNEQFF.

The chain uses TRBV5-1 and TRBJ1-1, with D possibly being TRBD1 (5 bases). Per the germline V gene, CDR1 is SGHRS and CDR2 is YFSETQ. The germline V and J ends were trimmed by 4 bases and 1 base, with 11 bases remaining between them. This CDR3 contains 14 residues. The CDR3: CASSIDSRNTEAFF. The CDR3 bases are TGCGCCAGCAGCATTGACAGTCGGAACACTGAAGCTTTCTTT.

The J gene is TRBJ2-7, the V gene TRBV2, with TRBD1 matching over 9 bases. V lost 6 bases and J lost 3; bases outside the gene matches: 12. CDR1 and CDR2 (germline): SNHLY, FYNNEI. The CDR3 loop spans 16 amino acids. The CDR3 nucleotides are TGTGCCAGCAGCGACATGTTCCGGGACAGGGACTACGAGCAGTACTTC. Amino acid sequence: CASSDMFRDRDYEQYF.

In DNA form, the CDR3 reads TGTGCCAGCAGCGTAGACACTAGCGGATCCTACGAGCAGTACTTC. Encoded protein: CASSVDTSGSYEQYF. This chain links TRBV9 with TRBJ2-7; 8 bases map to TRBD2. The CDR3 sequence is 15 residues long. Trimming took 0 bases from V and 1 from J; bases not matched to a gene: 3. From germline, CDR1 is SGDLS and CDR2 YYNGEE.

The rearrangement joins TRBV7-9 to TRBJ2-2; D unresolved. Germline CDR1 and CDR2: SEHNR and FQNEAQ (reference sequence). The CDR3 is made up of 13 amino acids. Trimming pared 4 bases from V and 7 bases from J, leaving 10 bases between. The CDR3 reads CASSWRAYGELFF. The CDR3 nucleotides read TGTGCCAGCAGCTGGAGAGCCTACGGGGAGCTGTTTTTT.

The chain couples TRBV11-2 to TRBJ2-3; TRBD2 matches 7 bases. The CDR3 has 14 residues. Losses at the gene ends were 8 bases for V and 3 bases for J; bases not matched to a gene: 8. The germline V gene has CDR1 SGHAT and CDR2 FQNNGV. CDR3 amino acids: CASRLWGGTDTQYF. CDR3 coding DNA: TGTGCCAGCCGTTTATGGGGGGGAACAGATACGCAGTATTTT.

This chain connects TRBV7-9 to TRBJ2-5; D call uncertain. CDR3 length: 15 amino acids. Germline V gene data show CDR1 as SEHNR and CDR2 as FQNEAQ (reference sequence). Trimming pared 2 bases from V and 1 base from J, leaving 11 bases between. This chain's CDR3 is CASSLSVGFQETQYF. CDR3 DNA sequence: TGTGCCAGCAGCTTAAGCGTCGGGTTCCAAGAGACCCAGTACTTC.

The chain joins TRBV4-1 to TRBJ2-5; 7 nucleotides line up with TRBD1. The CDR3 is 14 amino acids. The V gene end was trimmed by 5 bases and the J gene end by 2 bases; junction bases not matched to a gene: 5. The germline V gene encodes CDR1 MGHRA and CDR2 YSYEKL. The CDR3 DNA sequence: TGCGCCAGCAGCTTGGCAGGGGGACAAGAGACCCAGTACTTC. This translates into CASSLAGGQETQYF.